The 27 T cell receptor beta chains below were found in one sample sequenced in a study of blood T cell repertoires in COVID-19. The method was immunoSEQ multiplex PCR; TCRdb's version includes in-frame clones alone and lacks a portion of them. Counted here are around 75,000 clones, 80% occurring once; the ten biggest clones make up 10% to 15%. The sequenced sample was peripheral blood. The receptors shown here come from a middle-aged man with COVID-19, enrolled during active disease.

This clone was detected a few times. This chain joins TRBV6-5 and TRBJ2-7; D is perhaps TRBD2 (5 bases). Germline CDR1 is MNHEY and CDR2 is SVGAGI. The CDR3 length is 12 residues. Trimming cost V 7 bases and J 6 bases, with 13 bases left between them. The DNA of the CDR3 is TGTGCCAGCACCACGGAGGTTCGCGAGCAGTACTTC. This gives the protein CASTTEVREQYF.

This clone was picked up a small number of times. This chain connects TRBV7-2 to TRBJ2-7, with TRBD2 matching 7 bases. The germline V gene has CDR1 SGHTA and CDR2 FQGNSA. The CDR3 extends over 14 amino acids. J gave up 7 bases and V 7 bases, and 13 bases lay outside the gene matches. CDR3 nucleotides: TGTGCCAGCAACTTGAGTGGCGGGAGCAGAGAGCAGTACTTC. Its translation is CASNLSGGSREQYF.

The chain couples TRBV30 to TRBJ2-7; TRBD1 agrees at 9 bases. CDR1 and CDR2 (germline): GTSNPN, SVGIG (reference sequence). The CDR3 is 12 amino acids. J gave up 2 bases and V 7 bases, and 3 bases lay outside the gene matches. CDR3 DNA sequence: TGTGCCTACGGACAGGGGACCTACGAGCAGTACTTC. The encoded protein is CAYGQGTYEQYF.

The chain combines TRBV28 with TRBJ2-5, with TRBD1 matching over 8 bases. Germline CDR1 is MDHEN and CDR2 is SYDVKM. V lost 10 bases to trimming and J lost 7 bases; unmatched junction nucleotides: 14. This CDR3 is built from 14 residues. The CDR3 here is CATTPSDRARTQYF. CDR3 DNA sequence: TGTGCCACCACCCCCTCGGACAGGGCAAGGACCCAGTACTTC.

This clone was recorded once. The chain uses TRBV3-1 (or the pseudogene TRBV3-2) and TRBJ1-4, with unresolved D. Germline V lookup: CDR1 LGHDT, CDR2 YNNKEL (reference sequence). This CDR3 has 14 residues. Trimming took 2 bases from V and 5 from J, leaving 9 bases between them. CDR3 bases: TGTGCCAGCAGCCAAAGGGAGGTGAATGAAAAACTGTTTTTT. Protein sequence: CASSQREVNEKLFF.

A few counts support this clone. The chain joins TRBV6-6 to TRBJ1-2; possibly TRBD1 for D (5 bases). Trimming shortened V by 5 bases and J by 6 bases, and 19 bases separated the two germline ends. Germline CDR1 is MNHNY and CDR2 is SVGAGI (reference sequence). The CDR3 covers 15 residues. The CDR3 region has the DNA TGTGCCAGCAGTAGGACTTCGGGGGAATCGGATGGCTACACCTTC. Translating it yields CASSRTSGESDGYTF.

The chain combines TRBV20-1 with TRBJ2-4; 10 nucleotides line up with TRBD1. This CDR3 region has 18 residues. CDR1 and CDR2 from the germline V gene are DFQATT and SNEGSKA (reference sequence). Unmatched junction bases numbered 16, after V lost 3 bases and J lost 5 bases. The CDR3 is CSASGDRGWANPQNIQYF. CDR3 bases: TGCAGTGCTAGTGGGGACAGGGGTTGGGCGAACCCCCAAAACATTCAGTACTTC.

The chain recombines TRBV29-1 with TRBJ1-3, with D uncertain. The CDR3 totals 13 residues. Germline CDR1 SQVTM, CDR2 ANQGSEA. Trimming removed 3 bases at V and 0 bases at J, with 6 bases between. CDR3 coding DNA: TGCAGCGTTGACTATGGCTCTGGAAACACCATATATTTT. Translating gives CSVDYGSGNTIYF.

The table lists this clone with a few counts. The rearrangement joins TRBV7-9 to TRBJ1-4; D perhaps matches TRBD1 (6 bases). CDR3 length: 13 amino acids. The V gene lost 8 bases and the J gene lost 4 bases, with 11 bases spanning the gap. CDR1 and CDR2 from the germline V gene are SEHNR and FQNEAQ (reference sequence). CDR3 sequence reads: CASRDNFNEKLFF. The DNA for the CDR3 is TGTGCCAGCCGGGACAATTTTAATGAAAAACTGTTTTTT.

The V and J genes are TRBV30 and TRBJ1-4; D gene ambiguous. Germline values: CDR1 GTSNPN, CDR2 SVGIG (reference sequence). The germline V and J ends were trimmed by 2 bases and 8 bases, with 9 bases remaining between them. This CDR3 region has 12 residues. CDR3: CAWSYGGEKLFF. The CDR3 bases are TGTGCCTGGAGTTATGGAGGGGAAAAACTGTTTTTT.

The CDR3 region is CATSRGGGLTDTQYF. Written as DNA, the CDR3 is TGTGCCACCAGCAGAGGGGGGGGTCTCACAGATACGCAGTATTTT. V and J are TRBV15 and TRBJ2-3; 7 bases line up with TRBD2. With V trimmed by 1 base and J by 2 bases, 3 bases remained unmatched. The CDR3 extends over 15 amino acids. The germline gives CDR1 LNHNV, CDR2 YYDKDF (reference sequence).

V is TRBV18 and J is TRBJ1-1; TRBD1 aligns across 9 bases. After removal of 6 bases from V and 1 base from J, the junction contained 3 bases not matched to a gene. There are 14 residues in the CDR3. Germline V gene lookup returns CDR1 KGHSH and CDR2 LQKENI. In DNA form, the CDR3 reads TGTGCCAGCTCTGCACAGGGGGCGAACACTGAAGCTTTCTTT. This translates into CASSAQGANTEAFF.

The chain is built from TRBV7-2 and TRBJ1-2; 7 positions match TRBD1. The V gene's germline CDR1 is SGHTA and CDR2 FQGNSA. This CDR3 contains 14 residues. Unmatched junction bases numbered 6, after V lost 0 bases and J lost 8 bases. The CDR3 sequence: CASSLALGGGGYTF. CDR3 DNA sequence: TGTGCCAGCAGCTTAGCGCTAGGGGGCGGAGGCTACACCTTC. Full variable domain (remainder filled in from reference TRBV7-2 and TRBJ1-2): GAGVSQSPSNKVTEKGKDVELRCDPISGHTALYWYRQSLGQGLEFLIYFQGNSAPDKSGLPSDRFSAERTGGSVSTLTIQRTQQEDSAVYLCASSLALGGGGYTFGSGTRLTVV.

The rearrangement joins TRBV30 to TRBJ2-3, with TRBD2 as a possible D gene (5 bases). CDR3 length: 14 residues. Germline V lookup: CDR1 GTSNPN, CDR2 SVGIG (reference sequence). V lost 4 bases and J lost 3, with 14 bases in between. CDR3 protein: CAWKSSSWTDTQYF. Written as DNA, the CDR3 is TGTGCCTGGAAGTCGTCTAGCTGGACAGATACGCAGTATTTT. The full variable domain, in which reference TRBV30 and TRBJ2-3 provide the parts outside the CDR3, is SQTIHQWPATLVQPVGSPLSLECTVEGTSNPNLYWYRQAAGRGLQLLFYSVGIGQISSEVPQNLSASRPQDRQFILSSKKLLLSDSGFYLCAWKSSSWTDTQYFGPGTRLTVL.

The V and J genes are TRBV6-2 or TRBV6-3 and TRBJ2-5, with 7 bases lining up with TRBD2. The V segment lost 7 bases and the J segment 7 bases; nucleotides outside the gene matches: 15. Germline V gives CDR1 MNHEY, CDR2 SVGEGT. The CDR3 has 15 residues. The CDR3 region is CASTPLGGSGGTQYF. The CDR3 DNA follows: TGTGCCAGCACCCCCCTTGGCGGGAGCGGCGGGACCCAGTACTTC.

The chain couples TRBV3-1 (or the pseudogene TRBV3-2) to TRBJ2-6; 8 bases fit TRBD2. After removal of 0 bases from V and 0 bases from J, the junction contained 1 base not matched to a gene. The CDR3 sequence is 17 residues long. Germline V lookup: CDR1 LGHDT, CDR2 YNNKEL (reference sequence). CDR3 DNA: TGTGCCAGCAGCCAAGATACTAGCGGCTCTGGGGCCAACGTCCTGACTTTC. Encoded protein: CASSQDTSGSGANVLTF.

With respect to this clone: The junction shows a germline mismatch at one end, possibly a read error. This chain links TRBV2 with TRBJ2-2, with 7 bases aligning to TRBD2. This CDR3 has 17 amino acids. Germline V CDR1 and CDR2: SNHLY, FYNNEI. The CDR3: CASSEGLAGANTGELFF. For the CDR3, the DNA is TGTGCCAGCAGCGAAGGATTAGCGGGTGCGAACACCGGGGAGCTGTTTTTT.

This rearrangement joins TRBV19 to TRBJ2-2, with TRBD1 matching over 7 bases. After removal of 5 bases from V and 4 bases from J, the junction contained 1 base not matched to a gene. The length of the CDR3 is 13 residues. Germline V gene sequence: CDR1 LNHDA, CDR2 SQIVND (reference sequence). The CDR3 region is CASSWTGTGELFF. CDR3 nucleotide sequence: TGTGCCAGTAGTTGGACAGGCACCGGGGAGCTGTTTTTT.

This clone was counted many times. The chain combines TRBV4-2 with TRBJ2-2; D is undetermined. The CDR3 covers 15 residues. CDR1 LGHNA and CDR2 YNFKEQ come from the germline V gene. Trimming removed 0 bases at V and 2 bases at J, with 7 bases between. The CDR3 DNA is TGTGCCAGCAGCCAAGAGGGCCCAAACACCGGGGAGCTGTTTTTT. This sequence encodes CASSQEGPNTGELFF.

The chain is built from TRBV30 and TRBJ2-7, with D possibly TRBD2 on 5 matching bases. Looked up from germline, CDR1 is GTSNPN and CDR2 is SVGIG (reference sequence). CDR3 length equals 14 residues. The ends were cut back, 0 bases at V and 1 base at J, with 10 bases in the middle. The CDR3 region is CAWSVPSGSYEQYF. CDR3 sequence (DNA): TGTGCCTGGAGTGTACCCTCGGGATCCTACGAGCAGTACTTC.

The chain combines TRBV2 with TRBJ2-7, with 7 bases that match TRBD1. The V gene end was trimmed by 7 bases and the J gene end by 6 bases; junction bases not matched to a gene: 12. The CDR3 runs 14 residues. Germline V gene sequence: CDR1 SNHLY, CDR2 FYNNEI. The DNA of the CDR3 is TGTGCCAGCACGGTTACAGGGGTTGGAATCGAGCAGTACTTC. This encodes CASTVTGVGIEQYF. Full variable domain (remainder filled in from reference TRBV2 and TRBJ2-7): EPEVTQTPSHQVTQMGQEVILRCVPISNHLYFYWYRQILGQKVEFLVSFYNNEISEKSEIFDDQFSVERPDGSNFTLKIRSTKLEDSAMYFCASTVTGVGIEQYFGPGTRLTVT.

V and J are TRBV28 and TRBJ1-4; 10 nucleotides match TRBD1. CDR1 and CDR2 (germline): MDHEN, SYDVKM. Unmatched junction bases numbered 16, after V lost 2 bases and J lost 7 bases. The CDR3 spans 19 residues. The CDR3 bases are TGTGCCAGCAGTTTAGGGCTGGGGACAGGGGTGATGGGTAGTGAAAAACTGTTTTTT. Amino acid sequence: CASSLGLGTGVMGSEKLFF.

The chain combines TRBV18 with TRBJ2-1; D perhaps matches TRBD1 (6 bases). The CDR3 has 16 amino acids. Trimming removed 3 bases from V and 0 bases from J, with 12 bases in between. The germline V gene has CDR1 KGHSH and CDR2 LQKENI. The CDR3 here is CASSPPGRGSYNEQFF. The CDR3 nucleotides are TGTGCCAGCTCACCCCCCGGCAGGGGCTCCTACAATGAGCAGTTCTTC.

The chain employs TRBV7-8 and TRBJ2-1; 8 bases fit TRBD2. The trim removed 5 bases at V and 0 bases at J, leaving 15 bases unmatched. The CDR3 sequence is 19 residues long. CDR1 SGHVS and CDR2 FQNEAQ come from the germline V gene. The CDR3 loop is CASSLIGTRTSSSYNEQFF. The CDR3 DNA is TGTGCCAGCAGCCTAATCGGGACTAGGACTTCAAGCTCCTACAATGAGCAGTTCTTC.

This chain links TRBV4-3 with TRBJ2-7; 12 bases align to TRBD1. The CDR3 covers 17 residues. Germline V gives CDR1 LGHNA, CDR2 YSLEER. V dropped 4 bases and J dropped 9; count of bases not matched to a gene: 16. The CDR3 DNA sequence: TGCGCCAGCAGCCGCTCTATGGAGGGGACAGGGGGCGCAGGGCAGTACTTC. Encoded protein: CASSRSMEGTGGAGQYF.

The CDR3 protein is CASSRSGRPSYNEQFF. The CDR3 DNA reads TGCGCCAGCAGCAGGAGCGGGAGGCCCTCCTACAATGAGCAGTTCTTC. The chain has TRBV5-1 and TRBJ2-1; TRBD2 agrees at 9 bases. With V trimmed by 4 bases and J by 0 bases, 5 bases remained unmatched. This CDR3 comprises 16 residues. The germline CDR1 and CDR2 sequences are SGHRS and YFSETQ. Based on the CDR3 plus reference TRBV5-1 and TRBJ2-1, the full variable domain is KAGVTQTPRYLIKTRGQQVTLSCSPISGHRSVSWYQQTPGQGLQFLFEYFSETQRNKGNFPGRFSGRQFSNSRSEMNVSTLELGDSALYLCASSRSGRPSYNEQFFGPGTRLTVL.

The CDR3 sequence is CASSQAGTGGQETQYF. The CDR3, as DNA: TGTGCCAGCAGCCAAGCCGGGACAGGGGGTCAAGAGACCCAGTACTTC. The chain is built from TRBV4-2 and TRBJ2-5, with TRBD1 identical over 11 bases. CDR3 length equals 16 residues. The ends lost 1 base at V and 2 bases at J; junction bases unmatched: 3. CDR1 and CDR2 (germline): LGHNA, YNFKEQ.